This passage covers 3 T cell receptor beta chains from one sample sequenced in a study of CD8 T cells in ankylosing spondylitis. The study, taken as a whole, reports: The study identified a TCR beta motif of under ten highly homologous variants that appeared characteristic of ankylosing spondylitis blood.

TCRdb re-derived calls from the 5' RACE reads in MiXCR, one entry per CDR3 protein. The profile shows some 800,000 distinct CDR3 sequences, 12% of them singletons. Their antigens remain unidentified. The specimen was blood, either unsorted or a sorted T cell fraction (not recorded which). The receptors were gathered from a male donor with ankylosing spondylitis.

The chain couples TRBV7-9 to TRBJ2-5, with 13 bases fitting TRBD2. There are 15 residues in the CDR3. Germline V lookup: CDR1 SEHNR, CDR2 FQNEAQ (reference sequence). V was clipped by 5 bases and J by 8 bases; unmatched bases: 8. The CDR3, as DNA: TGTGCCAGCAGCCGTCGGACTAGCGGGAGACGAACCCAGTACTTC. It translates to CASSRRTSGRRTQYF.

In this sample, this clonotype turned up many times. V is TRBV5-1 and J is TRBJ2-7; D call uncertain. V dropped 1 base and J dropped 2 bases, with 10 bases sitting between them. Germline loops: CDR1 SGHRS, CDR2 YFSETQ. The CDR3 totals 14 residues. The CDR3: CASSLRPDTYEQYF. In nucleotides, the CDR3 is TGCGCCAGCAGCTTGCGGCCCGACACCTACGAGCAGTACTTC.

This clonotype was found many times. The J gene is TRBJ1-4, the V gene TRBV12-3 or TRBV12-4; no reliable D call. The ends were cut back, 7 bases at V and 13 bases at J, with 16 bases in the middle. The CDR3 consists of 12 residues. The CDR3: CASTQRKSGLFF. In DNA form, the CDR3 reads TGTGCCAGCACTCAGAGAAAGTCGGGACTGTTTTTT.